These 21 T cell receptor beta chains were sequenced from one sample in a study of identical twins. From the 5' RACE reads, TCRdb called clonotypes with MiXCR, one entry per CDR3 protein. The repertoire holds approximately 700,000 distinct CDR3 sequences, roughly 6.2% seen once, with approximately 2% in the top ten. Sequenced material: naive T cells sorted from blood. The receptors originated from a man between 18 and 29 years old in good health.

This clonotype was picked up many times. This chain links TRBV20-1 with TRBJ1-2; D is perhaps TRBD1 (5 bases). Per the germline V gene, CDR1 is DFQATT and CDR2 is SNEGSKA (reference sequence). CDR3 length: 15 residues. V shed 0 bases and J shed 0 bases, with 11 bases lying between them. The CDR3 DNA follows: TGCAGTGCTAGAGATCCGACAGATGCTAACTATGGCTACACCTTC. This encodes CSARDPTDANYGYTF.

Only a few counts were recorded for this clonotype. The V call is TRBV6-1, the J call TRBJ1-6, with D uncertain. The CDR3 covers 13 residues. Germline assignment: CDR1 MNHNS and CDR2 SASEGT. V shed 6 bases and J shed 10 bases, with 13 bases lying between them. CDR3 sequence reads: CASRGLLGSPLHF. As DNA, the CDR3 is TGTGCCAGCAGGGGCCTTTTGGGGTCACCCCTCCACTTT.

This clonotype was detected a few times. The V call is TRBV7-3, the J call TRBJ2-1; no firm D call. V was clipped by 5 bases and J by 7 bases, with 18 bases between them. Germline CDR1 reads SGHTA; CDR2 reads FQGTGA. The CDR3 extends over 15 amino acids. The CDR3 region is CASSRRPTERNEQFF. DNA of the CDR3: TGTGCCAGCAGCCGCCGACCAACCGAACGGAATGAGCAGTTCTTC.

The rearrangement uses TRBV6-5 and TRBJ1-1; D ambiguous. Per the germline V gene, CDR1 is MNHEY and CDR2 is SVGAGI. Trimming pared 2 bases from V and 0 bases from J, leaving 7 bases between. The CDR3 consists of 14 residues. The CDR3 DNA is TGTGCCAGCAGTTACGACGGGTTGAACACTGAAGCTTTCTTT. The encoded protein is CASSYDGLNTEAFF.

This clonotype was counted ten times or more. V usage is TRBV15 and J usage is TRBJ2-7, with 7 positions matching TRBD1. Germline V gene data show CDR1 as LNHNV and CDR2 as YYDKDF (reference sequence). V gave up 0 bases and J gave up 0 bases; unmatched junction bases: 2. This CDR3 region has 15 residues. In DNA form, the CDR3 reads TGTGCCACCAGCAGAGATCGGGACAGCTCCTACGAGCAGTACTTC. The encoded protein is CATSRDRDSSYEQYF.

This clonotype was observed at least ten times. V gene TRBV9 combines with J gene TRBJ2-3; weak D call: TRBD2 (5 bases). The ends were cut back, 6 bases at V and 0 bases at J, with 11 bases in the middle. Per germline, CDR1 SGDLS and CDR2 YYNGEE. The CDR3 has 14 residues. CDR3 DNA: TGTGCCAGCAAGTTCAGCGGTAGCACAGATACGCAGTATTTT. It codes for CASKFSGSTDTQYF.

This clonotype showed up many times. The chain links TRBV12-3 or TRBV12-4 to TRBJ2-2, with TRBD2 matching 10 bases. This CDR3 has 16 residues. V lost 5 bases and J lost 2; bases outside the gene matches: 5. The CDR3 loop is CASSRTSGVNTGELFF. In DNA form, the CDR3 reads TGTGCCAGCAGTCGTACTAGCGGGGTTAACACCGGGGAGCTGTTTTTT.

Only a few counts were recorded for this clonotype. V gene TRBV7-8 combines with J gene TRBJ2-7, with 9 bases identical to TRBD1. The V and J ends lost 2 bases and 2 bases, in that order; junction bases with no gene match: 10. Per the germline V gene, CDR1 is SGHVS and CDR2 is FQNEAQ. The CDR3 extends over 17 amino acids. CDR3 in amino acids: CASSLTSGQGFPYEQYF. The CDR3 nucleotides are TGTGCCAGCAGCTTAACCTCCGGACAGGGGTTTCCCTACGAGCAGTACTTC.

This clonotype showed up just a few times. V usage is TRBV6-2 or TRBV6-3 and J usage is TRBJ2-7; 11 positions agree with TRBD2. This CDR3 is 15 amino acids long. With V trimmed by 5 bases and J by 7 bases, 10 bases remained unmatched. Germline V gene data show CDR1 as MNHEY and CDR2 as SVGEGT. CDR3 in DNA: TGTGCCAGCAGTCGACGACTAGCGGGAACACGGGAGCAGTACTTC. It is translated as CASSRRLAGTREQYF.

This clonotype was observed a few times. Because it lacks the conserved phenylalanine or tryptophan at the end, this CDR3 is likely a read error. The DNA is omitted, as the CDR3 cannot be located on it reliably, and the CDR3 follows TCRdb's listing. The J gene is TRBJ2-1, the V gene TRBV9; the table's D call, TRBD1, was not checked against the DNA. Termini included, the CDR3 measures 14 amino acids. Germline V lookup: CDR1 SGDLS, CDR2 YYNGEE. The CDR3 here is CASSGDRGRDLLWL.

CDR3 sequence reads: CASSPSGGRGRPDTQYF. The CDR3 DNA sequence: TGCGCCAGCAGCCCCTCTGGGGGCAGGGGGAGGCCGGATACGCAGTATTTT. The chain uses TRBV5-1 and TRBJ2-3; tentative D call: TRBD1 (7 bases). The germline V and J ends were trimmed by 4 bases and 6 bases, with 24 bases remaining between them. The CDR3 is 17 residues long. Germline V gene lookup returns CDR1 SGHRS and CDR2 YFSETQ.

This clonotype was detected ten times or more. The genes are TRBV10-3 and TRBJ2-7; TRBD1 matches at 7 bases. The CDR3 runs 14 residues. After removal of 9 bases from V and 4 bases from J, the junction contained 12 bases not matched to a gene. Looked up from germline, CDR1 is ENHRY and CDR2 is SYGVKD. In nucleotides, the CDR3 is TGTGCCATGGCGGCCGGGACAGACGTTTACGAGCAGTACTTC. It yields the protein CAMAAGTDVYEQYF.

This clonotype was detected only a few times. The chain uses TRBV10-2 and TRBJ1-1, with D perhaps TRBD1 (5 bases). The CDR3 extends over 15 amino acids. Germline assignment: CDR1 WSHSY and CDR2 SAAADI. The germline V and J ends were trimmed by 3 bases and 4 bases, with 15 bases remaining between them. The DNA of the CDR3 is TGCGCCAGCAGTGACCGCCTCTTGGGGGGCACTGAAGCTTTCTTT. It yields the protein CASSDRLLGGTEAFF.

V and J are TRBV6-1 and TRBJ2-1, with a weak D call TRBD2 (5 bases). CDR3 length: 14 residues. The ends were cut back, 8 bases at V and 8 bases at J, with 19 bases in the middle. Germline V gene sequence: CDR1 MNHNS, CDR2 SASEGT. CDR3 region: CASRPGLSGYEQFF. The CDR3 nucleotides are TGTGCCAGCCGACCTGGACTTTCGGGGTATGAGCAGTTCTTC.

The sample holds a few counts of this clonotype. The chain recombines TRBV30 with TRBJ2-5; TRBD2 is a possible D gene (6 bases). CDR3 length: 13 residues. With 5 bases removed from V and 3 bases from J, the gap between germline ends came to 13 bases. Looked up from germline, CDR1 is GTSNPN and CDR2 is SVGIG (reference sequence). The CDR3 sequence is CAWGGGGEETQYF. As DNA, the CDR3 is TGTGCCTGGGGAGGAGGAGGGGAAGAGACCCAGTACTTC.

In this sample, this clonotype turned up a few times. This CDR3 reads CSARDPRGTPAEQYF. The DNA for the CDR3 is TGCAGTGCTAGAGATCCCCGCGGGACTCCCGCCGAGCAGTACTTC. The V call is TRBV20-1, the J call TRBJ2-7, with a weak D call TRBD2 (6 bases). Germline CDR1 reads DFQATT; CDR2 reads SNEGSKA (reference sequence). The CDR3 covers 15 residues. Between the trimmed V and J ends, which lost 0 bases and 6 bases, there was a span of 18 bases.

This clonotype was observed a few times. V gene TRBV6-1 combines with J gene TRBJ1-1; no reliable D call. CDR1 is MNHNS and CDR2 is SASEGT in the germline V gene. V shed 10 bases and J shed 1 base, with 19 bases lying between them. The CDR3 has 15 residues. This CDR3 reads CATRPPRETNTEAFF. DNA for the CDR3: TGTGCCACCCGACCCCCGCGTGAGACGAACACTGAAGCTTTCTTT.

The V call is TRBV19, the J call TRBJ2-1; D is uncertain. V lost 8 bases and J 9 bases, leaving 11 bases between the germline ends. Germline assignment: CDR1 LNHDA and CDR2 SQIVND (reference sequence). The CDR3 runs 11 residues. The CDR3 loop is CASSPIPEQFF. CDR3 DNA: TGTGCCAGTTCCCCCATACCTGAGCAGTTCTTC.

In its sample, this clonotype was seen a few times. This rearrangement joins TRBV3-1 to TRBJ2-5, with D possibly TRBD2 on 5 matching bases. This CDR3 region has 15 residues. Germline values: CDR1 LGHDT, CDR2 YNNKEL (reference sequence). V lost 2 bases and J lost 4, with 14 bases in between. In nucleotides, the CDR3 is TGTGCCAGCAGCCAAAGAGCGGCAGGAGGAGAGACCCAGTACTTC. Translation gives CASSQRAAGGETQYF.

The rearrangement joins TRBV7-8 to TRBJ2-2, with unresolved D. The CDR3 is made up of 11 amino acids. Trimming removed 7 bases from V and 7 bases from J, with 7 bases in between. Germline V gives CDR1 SGHVS, CDR2 FQNEAQ. The DNA for the CDR3 is TGTGCCAGCACCTCCTTCGGGGAGCTGTTTTTT. Translated: CASTSFGELFF.

This clonotype was recorded a few times. The chain employs TRBV6-1 and TRBJ2-7, with 7 bases fitting TRBD2. The V gene's germline CDR1 is MNHNS and CDR2 SASEGT. V lost 6 bases to trimming and J lost 1 base; unmatched junction nucleotides: 9. This CDR3 has 15 amino acids. The CDR3 loop is CASRSSGGGSYEQYF. CDR3 nucleotides: TGTGCCAGCAGATCGTCGGGAGGTGGTTCCTACGAGCAGTACTTC.